This passage covers 3 T cell receptor beta chains from one sample sequenced in a study of T cell clonotyping in hematopoietic cell transplantation. The table came from immunoSEQ multiplex PCR; TCRdb's copy has only in-frame clones and leaves some out. The sample comprises 30,000 or so clones, about 93% of which are singletons, and around a tenth rests with the top ten. The sample in question was PBMCs, obtained 100 days after allogeneic stem cell transplant. These receptors all stem from a female patient aged 45-60 years who had an allogeneic stem cell transplant from a related donor, so the T cells may come from the graft donor. Some clones in this sample may be carry-over from other donors' samples.

This chain uses TRBV7-8 with TRBJ1-3; D possibly corresponds to TRBD1 (6 bases). Per the germline V gene, CDR1 is SGHVS and CDR2 is FQNEAQ. The CDR3 has 17 amino acids. V lost 5 bases and J lost 0, with 17 bases in between. CDR3 amino acids: CASSPGRGAYSGNTIYF. The CDR3 DNA follows: TGTGCCAGCAGCCCCGGGCGGGGGGCTTACTCTGGAAACACCATATATTTT.

The chain employs TRBV4-1 and TRBJ2-2; the match to TRBD2 covers 7 bases. CDR1 is MGHRA and CDR2 is YSYEKL in the germline V gene. The J segment lost 6 bases and the V segment lost 2 bases, leaving 6 bases of the junction unmatched. The CDR3 sequence is 15 residues long. CDR3 amino acids: CASSQSPSGAGELFF. In DNA, the CDR3 is TGCGCCAGCAGCCAATCTCCTAGCGGCGCCGGGGAGCTGTTTTTT.

V gene TRBV28 combines with J gene TRBJ2-7; a weak D match, TRBD1 (6 bases). The length of the CDR3 is 14 residues. Trimming left V 8 bases short and J 3 bases short, with 17 bases between. In germline, CDR1 is MDHEN, CDR2 SYDVKM. The CDR3 region has the DNA TGTGCCAGCTTACAACAGGGTAGGGACTACGAGCAGTACTTC. Its translation: CASLQQGRDYEQYF.